This note documents a single T cell receptor (beta chain) sequence. The antigen is not known. This entry comes from a study of vaccination effects on CD4 cells after COVID-19. Once cultured for roughly nine days, the cells underwent separation to obtain CD4+ T cells. The participants, recipients of two vaccine doses, got either BNT162b2 or mRNA-1273. General study points: Late post-vaccination samples showed marked contraction of infection- and vaccine-induced clones.

The assay was immunoSEQ multiplex PCR, and TCRdb's table has in-frame clones only and misses some. Of approximately 57,000 clones listed, approximately 81% were seen once; the top ten hold about 4.5%. V was shortened by 1 base and J by 8 bases, with 9 bases between the two germline ends. The length of the CDR3 is 14 residues. Germline V gene lookup returns CDR1 SGHTA and CDR2 FQGNSA. This chain links TRBV7-2 with TRBJ1-6, with unresolved D. The TCR comes from a human donor who received a COVID-19 vaccine. The sample in question was CD4+ T cells from PBMCs cultured without peptide, obtained after COVID-19 vaccination. The CDR3 DNA reads as TGTGCCAGCAGCTTAGTACCCGGGGATTCACCCCTCCACTTT. Translated: CASSLVPGDSPLHF.